This T cell receptor beta chain comes out of a study of T-cell memory formation after mild COVID-19. Comments on this clonotype: Its antigen is still unknown.

Study-level results: While clones contracting from day 15 to 85 were balanced between CD4 and CD8, later expanders leaned CD4+.

The germline V and J ends were trimmed by 3 bases and 4 bases, with 9 bases remaining between them. The CDR3 runs 13 residues. CDR1 is SGHDN, CDR2 FVKESK, per germline. In TCRdb, the 5' RACE reads were re-called with MiXCR into one record per CDR3 protein. The sample lists roughly 500,000 distinct CDR3 sequences, roughly 22% seen once, with 9.5% to 15% in the top ten. Sequencing used PBMCs or a T cell subset sorted from them (not recorded which). This clonotype originated in an adult woman who had mild COVID-19 (a few samples of this study predate the infection). Cell type and time point are not known. V gene TRBV14 combines with J gene TRBJ1-1, with a tentative D call TRBD1 (6 bases). CDR3 coding DNA: TGTGCCAGCAGCCAGATAGGGGGCACTGAAGCTTTCTTT. This translates into CASSQIGGTEAFF.